A single sample is the source of the 31 T cell receptor beta chains below, sequenced in a study of cytomegalovirus exposure and HLA in healthy donors. 13 Jbeta primers and 60 Vbeta primers were used for the PCR. Clones were sequenced by immunoSEQ multiplex PCR, and TCRdb holds only the in-frame ones, with some missing. Here the sample spans approximately 140,000 clones, around 77% being singletons. The sample consisted of PBMCs. The receptors shown here come from a woman aged 35 to 49 in good health and CMV-seropositive.

The CDR3 coding sequence is TGTGCCAGCAGTGAACGTTTTGGGAGCTCTGGAAACACCATATATTTT. Translation: CASSERFGSSGNTIYF. The gene calls are TRBV6-1 and TRBJ1-3; D not certain. Germline V gene sequence: CDR1 MNHNS, CDR2 SASEGT. This CDR3 spans 16 amino acids. V shed 2 bases and J shed 0 bases, with 11 bases lying between them.

This clone has just one count. The gene calls are TRBV5-1 and TRBJ2-3; perhaps TRBD1 as D (5 bases). Trimming took 2 bases from V and 3 from J, leaving 10 bases between them. This CDR3 contains 14 residues. Germline values: CDR1 SGHRS, CDR2 YFSETQ. CDR3 region: CASSFMQGTDTQYF. Written as DNA, the CDR3 is TGCGCCAGCAGCTTTATGCAGGGAACAGATACGCAGTATTTT.

The chain employs TRBV6-5 and TRBJ2-1; D is unresolved. Per germline, CDR1 MNHEY and CDR2 SVGAGI. V was shortened by 5 bases and J by 0 bases, with 8 bases between the two germline ends. This CDR3 has 14 residues. The CDR3 protein is CASSGSPSYNEQFF. CDR3 bases: TGTGCCAGCAGTGGCAGTCCCTCCTACAATGAGCAGTTCTTC.

The rearrangement links TRBV9 to TRBJ2-7; the D gene is possibly TRBD1 (5 bases). Looked up from germline, CDR1 is SGDLS and CDR2 is YYNGEE. The CDR3 loop spans 13 amino acids. Trimming removed 0 bases from V and 7 bases from J, with 11 bases in between. The CDR3 sequence is CASSVEGKGEQYF. In nucleotides, the CDR3 is TGTGCCAGCAGCGTAGAGGGGAAGGGGGAGCAGTACTTC.

This rearrangement joins TRBV11-1 to TRBJ1-1; 11 nucleotides align to TRBD1. V trimming: 1 base; J trimming: 1 base; junction bases outside the gene matches: 8. Germline CDR1 SGHAT, CDR2 FQDESV (reference sequence). The CDR3 has 18 amino acids. The CDR3 DNA reads TGTGCCAGCAGCTTAGTCTTGGGACAGGGGGTGAGGAACACTGAAGCTTTCTTT. Its protein product is CASSLVLGQGVRNTEAFF.

The chain links TRBV7-9 to TRBJ2-3; TRBD2 matches at 8 bases. J was trimmed by 0 bases and V by 6 bases; bases with no gene match: 11. The germline gives CDR1 SEHNR, CDR2 FQNEAQ (reference sequence). The CDR3 extends over 17 amino acids. CDR3 DNA: TGTGCCAGCAGTCCCCGCGGTAGCGGGGCTAGCACAGATACGCAGTATTTT. Translated: CASSPRGSGASTDTQYF.

The J gene is TRBJ2-7, the V gene TRBV6-5; possibly TRBD2 for D (6 bases). The CDR3 runs 15 residues. Germline CDR1 is MNHEY and CDR2 is SVGAGI. V lost 6 bases and J lost 2, with 17 bases in between. For the CDR3, the DNA is TGTGCCAGCAGCTGGGAGGTAAATCCACCCTACGAGCAGTACTTC. The encoded protein is CASSWEVNPPYEQYF.

The J gene is TRBJ1-1, the V gene TRBV5-5, with 9 bases fitting TRBD1. Germline V CDR1 and CDR2: SGHKS, YYEKEE (reference sequence). The CDR3 extends over 17 amino acids. The V gene end was trimmed by 0 bases and the J gene end by 0 bases; junction bases not matched to a gene: 6. The CDR3 loop is CASSLGQGVNLNTEAFF. For the CDR3, the DNA is TGTGCCAGCAGCTTGGGACAGGGGGTAAACCTGAACACTGAAGCTTTCTTT. Full variable domain (rest looked up from reference TRBV5-5 and TRBJ1-1): DAGVTQSPTHLIKTRGQQVTLRCSPISGHKSVSWYQQVLGQGPQFIFQYYEKEERGRGNFPDRFSARQFPNYSSELNVNALLLGDSALYLCASSLGQGVNLNTEAFFGQGTRLTVV.

The chain carries TRBV2 and TRBJ1-2, with D possibly being TRBD1 (5 bases). The length of the CDR3 is 13 residues. The germline CDR1 and CDR2 sequences are SNHLY and FYNNEI. Trimming removed 5 bases at V and 8 bases at J, with 15 bases between. The CDR3 is CASSTFREGGYTF. In DNA form, the CDR3 reads TGTGCCAGCAGTACTTTTAGGGAGGGGGGCTACACCTTC.

This clone appeared once. The chain recombines TRBV7-2 with TRBJ2-7, with TRBD2 matching over 14 bases. The junction had 5 bases not matched to a gene; V was cut back by 4 bases and J by 3 bases. The CDR3 contains 16 residues. CDR1 is SGHTA, CDR2 FQGNSA, per germline. CDR3 amino acids: CASSSGTSGGYYEQYF. Written as DNA, the CDR3 is TGTGCCAGCAGCTCCGGGACTAGCGGGGGATACTACGAGCAGTACTTC.

V usage is TRBV6-5 and J usage is TRBJ2-1; D unresolved. V dropped 4 bases and J dropped 9 bases, with 7 bases sitting between them. From germline, CDR1 is MNHEY and CDR2 SVGAGI. The CDR3 has 11 amino acids. The CDR3 DNA sequence: TGTGCCAGCAGTTCTTTGAGTGAGCAGTTCTTC. Protein sequence: CASSSLSEQFF.

V usage is TRBV20-1 and J usage is TRBJ1-5; the D is unclear. CDR3 length: 9 amino acids. Germline lookup yields CDR1 DFQATT and CDR2 SNEGSKA (reference sequence). Between the trimmed V and J ends, which lost 7 bases and 7 bases, there was a span of 5 bases. The CDR3 DNA reads as TGCAGTGGCCGGCAGCCCCAGCATTTT. Protein: CSGRQPQHF.

This clone was recorded only once. V usage is TRBV7-2 and J usage is TRBJ1-2; 7 bases map to TRBD1. The junction had 10 bases not matched to a gene; V was cut back by 1 base and J by 5 bases. Germline V gene lookup returns CDR1 SGHTA and CDR2 FQGNSA. This CDR3 region has 16 residues. In nucleotides, the CDR3 is TGTGCCAGCAGCTTAGGCGGCTTAGGGGGCTATTATGGCTACACCTTC. Residues: CASSLGGLGGYYGYTF.

This chain connects TRBV28 to TRBJ1-2; D might be TRBD1 (5 bases). The germline V gene has CDR1 MDHEN and CDR2 SYDVKM. Trimming shortened V by 8 bases and J by 5 bases, and 9 bases separated the two germline ends. The CDR3 is made up of 11 amino acids. The chain's CDR3 is CASATVYGYTF. DNA of the CDR3: TGTGCCAGCGCGACAGTGTATGGCTACACCTTC.

The rearrangement uses TRBV6-6 and TRBJ2-5, with 14 bases identical to TRBD2. The tail of the sequence fits TRBJ2-7 better, so the J call may be wrong. The CDR3 extends over 13 amino acids. The germline gives CDR1 MNHNY, CDR2 SVGAGI (reference sequence). The CDR3 sequence is CATTSGGAYEQYF. Written as DNA, the CDR3 is TGTGCCACGACTAGCGGGGGGGCCTACGAGCAGTACTTC.

This clone has more than one count but fewer than ten. Within the sample, other DNA sequences also encode this same CDR3. The CDR3 reads CASSLKGGVYEQYF. The CDR3 coding sequence is TGTGCCAGCAGCTTAAAGGGGGGGGTCTACGAGCAGTACTTC. The chain is built from TRBV5-6 and TRBJ2-7; D possibly corresponds to TRBD2 (7 bases). Per the germline V gene, CDR1 is SGHDT and CDR2 is YYEEEE. Trimming stripped 2 bases from V and 3 bases from J, with 12 bases between. The CDR3 loop spans 14 amino acids. Based on the CDR3 plus reference TRBV5-6 and TRBJ2-7, the full variable domain is DAGVTQSPTHLIKTRGQQVTLRCSPKSGHDTVSWYQQALGQGPQFIFQYYEEEERQRGNFPDRFSGHQFPNYSSELNVNALLLGDSALYLCASSLKGGVYEQYFGPGTRLTVT.

The rearrangement uses TRBV7-2 and TRBJ2-5, with 8 positions matching TRBD1. V was clipped by 4 bases and J by 5 bases; unmatched bases: 6. CDR3 length equals 14 residues. Germline V lookup: CDR1 SGHTA, CDR2 FQGNSA. CDR3 sequence: CASSSQGAVETQYF. For the CDR3, the DNA is TGTGCCAGCAGCTCTCAGGGGGCTGTGGAGACCCAGTACTTC. Complete variable domain (other parts from reference TRBV7-2 and TRBJ2-5): GAGVSQSPSNKVTEKGKDVELRCDPISGHTALYWYRQSLGQGLEFLIYFQGNSAPDKSGLPSDRFSAERTGGSVSTLTIQRTQQEDSAVYLCASSSQGAVETQYFGPGTRLLVL.

This clone was seen more than once but under ten times. The genes are TRBV7-6 and TRBJ1-5; 7 nucleotides match TRBD1. Trimming took 5 bases from V and 0 from J; bases not matched to a gene: 10. Germline V gives CDR1 SGHVS, CDR2 FNYEAQ. This CDR3 comprises 17 residues. Written as DNA, the CDR3 is TGTGCCAGCAGCGTAGACAGGGCGCGATATAGCAATCAGCCCCAGCATTTT. It codes for CASSVDRARYSNQPQHF.

This clone was detected once. V and J are TRBV7-6 and TRBJ2-1; maybe TRBD1 (5 bases). The CDR3 loop spans 15 amino acids. V was trimmed by 1 base and J by 3 bases, leaving 10 bases between them. The germline CDR1 and CDR2 sequences are SGHVS and FNYEAQ. CDR3 bases: TGTGCCAGCAGCTTAGGGGCAGGGCGCTACAATGAGCAGTTCTTC. It codes for CASSLGAGRYNEQFF. Combining the CDR3 with reference TRBV7-6 and TRBJ2-1 gives the whole variable domain GAGVSQSPRYKVTKRGQDVALRCDPISGHVSLYWYRQALGQGPEFLTYFNYEAQQDKSGLPNDRFSAERPEGSISTLTIQRTEQRDSAMYRCASSLGAGRYNEQFFGPGTRLTVL.

The chain joins TRBV6-1 to TRBJ1-6; 8 nucleotides align to TRBD1. Looked up from germline, CDR1 is MNHNS and CDR2 is SASEGT. V trimming: 5 bases; J trimming: 10 bases; junction bases outside the gene matches: 7. The CDR3 totals 14 residues. The DNA for the CDR3 is TGTGCCAGCAGTTCGGGACAGGAGTCATCACCCCTCCACTTT. As protein: CASSSGQESSPLHF.

This chain joins TRBV14 and TRBJ1-1, with a possible D match to TRBD1 (6 bases). Germline-derived CDR1 and CDR2 are SGHDN and FVKESK. The CDR3 runs 19 residues. V lost 4 bases and J lost 1, with 25 bases in between. The CDR3 here is CASSPALFPGHATNTEAFF. In DNA, the CDR3 is TGTGCCAGCAGCCCCGCTTTATTCCCGGGACACGCAACGAACACTGAAGCTTTCTTT.

The genes are TRBV5-4 and TRBJ2-3; 7 nucleotides agree with TRBD1. This CDR3 comprises 13 residues. The junction had 5 bases not matched to a gene; V was cut back by 4 bases and J by 6 bases. The germline gives CDR1 SGHNT, CDR2 YYREEE (reference sequence). The CDR3 loop reads CASSSDRVDTQYF. DNA for the CDR3: TGTGCCAGCAGCAGCGACAGGGTGGATACGCAGTATTTT.

This clone was seen a handful of times. This chain joins TRBV6-1 and TRBJ1-1, with no clear D. CDR3 length: 14 residues. Trimming stripped 6 bases from V and 0 bases from J, with 11 bases between. CDR1 MNHNS and CDR2 SASEGT come from the germline V gene. CDR3 loop: CASSATGMNTEAFF. Here the CDR3 DNA reads TGTGCCAGCAGCGCCACGGGGATGAACACTGAAGCTTTCTTT.

This clone was seen once. A junction end diverges from the germline sequence, so it may reflect a read error. The rearrangement joins TRBV7-9 to TRBJ2-3; 9 bases match TRBD2. Germline assignment: CDR1 SEHNR and CDR2 FQNEAQ (reference sequence). The CDR3 consists of 15 residues. In DNA, the CDR3 is TGTGCCAGCAGCTTTAGCGGGGGTGGCACACATACGCAGTATTTT. Its translation is CASSFSGGGTHTQYF.

The V and J genes are TRBV5-1 and TRBJ2-5; D unresolved. The J call may be wrong; the DNA end is better matched by TRBJ2-7. This CDR3 is built from 14 residues. Per germline, CDR1 SGHRS and CDR2 YFSETQ. The chain's CDR3 is CASSLEPFSYEQYF. CDR3 DNA sequence: TGCGCCAGCAGCTTGGAGCCGTTTTCCTACGAGCAGTACTTC.

The V and J genes are TRBV11-2 and TRBJ2-5, with D maybe TRBD2 (6 bases). The germline gives CDR1 SGHAT, CDR2 FQNNGV. Trimming cost V 1 base and J 7 bases, with 13 bases left between them. This CDR3 has 14 residues. CDR3: CASSLVGGLGTQYF. The CDR3 DNA sequence: TGTGCCAGCAGCTTAGTCGGGGGTTTAGGGACCCAGTACTTC.

The genes are TRBV28 and TRBJ1-2; D may be TRBD1 (6 bases). Germline V CDR1 and CDR2: MDHEN, SYDVKM. V was clipped by 4 bases and J by 6 bases, with 21 bases between them. CDR3 length: 16 amino acids. In DNA, the CDR3 is TGTGCCAGCAGTTCAAGACAGGCGATCGTCGGCGATGGCTACACCTTC. Translation: CASSSRQAIVGDGYTF.

The chain links TRBV4-1 to TRBJ2-5; 10 bases are a match to TRBD2. V gave up 3 bases and J gave up 5 bases; unmatched junction bases: 3. Per germline, CDR1 MGHRA and CDR2 YSYEKL. The CDR3 length is 14 residues. CDR3 coding DNA: TGCGCCAGCAGCCAGGTAGCGGGGGGCGAGACCCAGTACTTC. Protein: CASSQVAGGETQYF.

The chain carries TRBV7-9 and TRBJ2-3, with D unclear. Germline lookup yields CDR1 SEHNR and CDR2 FQNEAQ (reference sequence). CDR3 length equals 16 residues. Trimming took off 5 bases at V and 2 bases at J, with 17 bases between the two ends. CDR3 sequence: CASSPPLGGHTDTQYF. As DNA, the CDR3 is TGTGCCAGCAGCCCCCCCCTAGGCGGCCACACAGATACGCAGTATTTT. Variable domain in full (rest from reference TRBV7-9 and TRBJ2-3): DTGVSQNPRHKITKRGQNVTFRCDPISEHNRLYWYRQTLGQGPEFLTYFQNEAQLEKSRLLSDRFSAERPKGSFSTLEIQRTEQGDSAMYLCASSPPLGGHTDTQYFGPGTRLTVL.

The V and J genes are TRBV10-3 and TRBJ1-1; possible D gene TRBD1, 5 bases. Germline V gives CDR1 ENHRY, CDR2 SYGVKD. Trimming took off 6 bases at V and 2 bases at J, with 13 bases between the two ends. This CDR3 region has 14 residues. The CDR3 DNA reads as TGTGCCATCAGGGCCGGGGGATCAAACACTGAAGCTTTCTTT. Translating gives CAIRAGGSNTEAFF.

CDR3: CASSLVQGGDSPLHF. DNA of the CDR3: TGTGCCAGCAGCTTAGTGCAGGGAGGCGATTCACCCCTCCACTTT. The rearrangement links TRBV11-2 to TRBJ1-6, with D possibly TRBD1 on 5 matching bases. The CDR3 sequence is 15 residues long. Trimming took off 1 base at V and 8 bases at J, with 12 bases between the two ends. In germline, CDR1 is SGHAT, CDR2 FQNNGV. The complete variable domain, with remaining parts taken from reference TRBV11-2 and TRBJ1-6, reads EAGVAQSPRYKIIEKRQSVAFWCNPISGHATLYWYQQILGQGPKLLIQFQNNGVVDDSQLPKDRFSAERLKGVDSTLKIQPAKLEDSAVYLCASSLVQGGDSPLHFGNGTRLTVT.